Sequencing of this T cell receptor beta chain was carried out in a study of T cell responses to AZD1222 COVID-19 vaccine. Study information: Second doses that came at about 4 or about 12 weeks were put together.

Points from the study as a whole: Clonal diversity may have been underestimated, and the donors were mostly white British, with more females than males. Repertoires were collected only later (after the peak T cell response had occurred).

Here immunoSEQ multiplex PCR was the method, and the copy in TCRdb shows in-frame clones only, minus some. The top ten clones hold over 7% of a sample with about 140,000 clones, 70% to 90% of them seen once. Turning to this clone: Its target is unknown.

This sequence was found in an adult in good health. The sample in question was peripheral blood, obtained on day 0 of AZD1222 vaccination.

CDR3 sequence reads: CASSYSPDSNQPQHF. CDR3 coding DNA: TGTGCCAGCAGTTACTCTCCGGACAGCAATCAGCCCCAGCATTTT. The chain recombines TRBV6-6 with TRBJ1-5; no definite D call. Trimming stripped 0 bases from V and 1 base from J, with 7 bases between. The CDR3 totals 15 residues. Germline CDR1 MNHNY, CDR2 SVGAGI (reference sequence).